Below, 5 T cell receptor beta chains from the same sample are listed, as sequenced in a study of blood T cell repertoires in COVID-19. Sequencing used immunoSEQ multiplex PCR; TCRdb keeps in-frame clones, though not all of them. The sample carries 200,000 to 250,000 clones, approximately 78% recorded once. The sample consisted of peripheral blood. Source of these receptors: a woman between 70 and 85 years old with COVID-19, enrolled during active disease.

The chain is built from TRBV2 and TRBJ1-1; 8 bases match TRBD1. Germline assignment: CDR1 SNHLY and CDR2 FYNNEI. Trimming removed 6 bases from V and 5 bases from J; junction bases left unmatched: 8. CDR3 length: 14 residues. The CDR3 is CASSSGQGTTEAFF. The DNA for the CDR3 is TGTGCCAGCAGCTCAGGACAGGGTACGACTGAAGCTTTCTTT.

The chain joins TRBV9 to TRBJ2-7; TRBD2 matches 14 bases. Unmatched junction bases numbered 4, after V lost 3 bases and J lost 5 bases. Germline V gives CDR1 SGDLS, CDR2 YYNGEE. The CDR3 loop spans 15 amino acids. CDR3 DNA sequence: TGTGCCAGCAGCGCGGGACTAGCGGGAGTTGACGAGCAGTACTTC. Its translation: CASSAGLAGVDEQYF.

This chain uses TRBV7-8 with TRBJ2-2; TRBD1 aligns across 12 bases. The CDR3 totals 16 residues. The germline V gene has CDR1 SGHVS and CDR2 FQNEAQ. V gave up 6 bases and J gave up 7 bases; unmatched junction bases: 9. The DNA of the CDR3 is TGTGCCAGCAGGGGACAGGGGGCGCTTCGTCGCGGGGAGCTGTTTTTT. It codes for CASRGQGALRRGELFF.

The sample holds one count of this clone. The chain joins TRBV7-2 to TRBJ1-2; 8 nucleotides agree with TRBD1. CDR1 SGHTA and CDR2 FQGNSA come from the germline V gene. The CDR3 is 16 amino acids. V lost 4 bases, J lost 4 bases, and 11 bases stayed unmatched. The CDR3 nucleotides read TGTGCCAGCAGCTCTACCCGGGCAGGGGGCGCCTATGGCTACACCTTC. Its translation: CASSSTRAGGAYGYTF.

CDR3 loop: CASSVGGGTANYGYTF. The CDR3 region has the DNA TGTGCCAGCAGCGTAGGTGGGGGCACAGCTAACTATGGCTACACCTTC. The chain links TRBV9 to TRBJ1-2, with a possible D match to TRBD1 (6 bases). The V end was cut by 0 bases, the J end by 0 bases, with 12 bases between. CDR1 is SGDLS and CDR2 is YYNGEE in the germline V gene. The CDR3 sequence is 16 residues long.